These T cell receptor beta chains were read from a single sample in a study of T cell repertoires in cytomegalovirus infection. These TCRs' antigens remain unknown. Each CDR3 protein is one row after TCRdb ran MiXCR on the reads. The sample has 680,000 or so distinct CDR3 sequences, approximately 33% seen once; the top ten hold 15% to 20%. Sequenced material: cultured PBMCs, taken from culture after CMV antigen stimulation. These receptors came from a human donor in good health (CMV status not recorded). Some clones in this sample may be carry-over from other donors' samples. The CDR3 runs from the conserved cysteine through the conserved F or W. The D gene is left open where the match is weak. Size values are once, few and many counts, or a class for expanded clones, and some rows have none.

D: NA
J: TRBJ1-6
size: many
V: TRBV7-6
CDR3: CASSLARGPSLGSPLHF
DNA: TGTGCCAGCAGCTTAGCGCGGGGACCGTCCCTTGGGTCACCCCTCCACTTT

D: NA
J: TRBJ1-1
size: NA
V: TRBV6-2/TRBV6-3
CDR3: CASSYRHDRNTEAFF
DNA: TGTGCCAGCAGTTACCGACACGACCGGAACACTGAAGCTTTCTTT

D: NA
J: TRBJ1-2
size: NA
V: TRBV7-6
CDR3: CASSPGTGGGYGYTF
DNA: TGTGCCAGCAGCCCGGGGACGGGAGGAGGCTATGGCTACACCTTC

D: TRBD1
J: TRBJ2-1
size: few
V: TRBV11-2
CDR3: CASTRDRGDYNEQFF
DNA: TGTGCCAGCACCAGAGACAGGGGGGACTACAATGAGCAGTTCTTC

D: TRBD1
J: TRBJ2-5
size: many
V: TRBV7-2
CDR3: CASTRGGKETQYF
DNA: TGTGCCAGCACTAGAGGGGGCAAAGAGACCCAGTACTTC

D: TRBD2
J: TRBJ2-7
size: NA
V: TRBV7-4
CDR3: CASIRTSGGEQYF
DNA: TGTGCCAGCATTCGGACTAGTGGGGGCGAGCAGTACTTC

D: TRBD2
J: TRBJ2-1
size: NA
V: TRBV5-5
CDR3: CASSPQLGRAYNEQFF
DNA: TGTGCCAGCAGTCCCCAGCTAGGGAGGGCCTACAATGAGCAGTTCTTC

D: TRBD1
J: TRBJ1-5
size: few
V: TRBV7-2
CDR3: CASSLAPGQGNQPQHF
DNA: TGTGCCAGCAGCTTAGCTCCGGGACAGGGGAATCAGCCCCAGCATTTT

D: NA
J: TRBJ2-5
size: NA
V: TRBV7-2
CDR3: CASSLRGIRQETQYF
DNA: TGTGCCAGCAGCTTACGCGGGATTCGCCAAGAGACCCAGTACTTC

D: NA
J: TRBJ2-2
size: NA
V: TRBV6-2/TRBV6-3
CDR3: CASRGGLTTGELFF
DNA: TGTGCCAGCAGAGGGGGTTTAACGACCGGGGAGCTGTTTTTT

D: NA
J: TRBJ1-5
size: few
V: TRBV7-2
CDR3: CASSFRTGNQPQHF
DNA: TGTGCCAGCAGCTTCAGGACAGGCAATCAGCCCCAGCATTTT

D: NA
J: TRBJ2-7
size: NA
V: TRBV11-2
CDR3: CASSLDLPSGSYEQYF
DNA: TGTGCCAGCAGCTTAGATCTCCCGTCAGGCTCCTACGAGCAGTACTTC

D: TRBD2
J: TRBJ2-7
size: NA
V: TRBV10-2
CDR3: CASTRSGRSYEQYF
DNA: TGCGCCAGCACCCGTAGCGGGAGATCCTACGAGCAGTACTTC

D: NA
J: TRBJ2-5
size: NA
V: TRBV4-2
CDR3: CASSPGVEGVRAETQYF
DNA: TGTGCCAGCAGCCCGGGGGTGGAGGGGGTCCGGGCAGAGACCCAGTACTTC

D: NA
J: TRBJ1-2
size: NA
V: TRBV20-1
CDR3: CSAREGFPGNYGYTF
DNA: TGCAGTGCTAGAGAGGGTTTCCCAGGCAACTATGGCTACACCTTC

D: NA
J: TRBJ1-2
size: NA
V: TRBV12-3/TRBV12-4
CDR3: CASSFRAGYNYGYTF
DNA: TGTGCCAGCAGTTTTCGGGCCGGTTATAACTATGGCTACACCTTC

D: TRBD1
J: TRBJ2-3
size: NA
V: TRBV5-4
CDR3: CASSPRARGTTDTQYF
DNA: TGTGCCAGCAGCCCGCGAGCCAGGGGGACCACAGATACGCAGTATTTT

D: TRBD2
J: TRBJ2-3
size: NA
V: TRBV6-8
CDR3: CASMGLAGGSTDTQYF
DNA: TGTGCCAGCATGGGACTAGCGGGGGGTTCCACAGATACGCAGTATTTT

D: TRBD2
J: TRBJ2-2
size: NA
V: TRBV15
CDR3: CATSRDLTSGVNGELFF
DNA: TGTGCCACCAGCAGAGATCTAACTAGCGGGGTGAACGGGGAGCTGTTTTTT

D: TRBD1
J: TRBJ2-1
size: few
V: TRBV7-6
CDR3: CASSEGTAIYNEQFF
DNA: TGTGCCAGCAGTGAGGGGACAGCTATCTACAATGAGCAGTTCTTC

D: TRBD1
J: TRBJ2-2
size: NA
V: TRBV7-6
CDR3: CASNERTGSTGELFF
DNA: TGTGCCAGCAACGAGAGGACAGGGAGCACCGGGGAGCTGTTTTTT

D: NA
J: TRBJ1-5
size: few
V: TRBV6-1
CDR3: CASSEFHTAFSNQPQHF
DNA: TGTGCCAGCAGTGAATTTCACACCGCCTTTAGCAATCAGCCCCAGCATTTT

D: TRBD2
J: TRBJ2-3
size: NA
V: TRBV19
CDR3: CASSPSGSRGTQYF
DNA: TGTGCCAGTAGCCCTAGCGGGTCGAGGGGTACGCAGTATTTT

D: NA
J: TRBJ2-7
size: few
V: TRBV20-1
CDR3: CSASTTPDYEQYF
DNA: TGCAGTGCTAGCACCACACCAGACTACGAGCAGTACTTC

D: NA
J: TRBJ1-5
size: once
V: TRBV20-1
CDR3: CSARVTAGVSNQPQHF
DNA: TGCAGTGCTAGAGTCACAGCAGGCGTTAGCAATCAGCCCCAGCATTTT

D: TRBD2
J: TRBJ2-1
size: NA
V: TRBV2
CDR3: CASSGAGASYNEQFF
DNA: TGTGCCAGCAGTGGAGCGGGGGCTTCCTACAATGAGCAGTTCTTC

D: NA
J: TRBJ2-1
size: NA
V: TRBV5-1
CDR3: CASSLGDPNNYNEQFF
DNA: TGCGCCAGCAGCTTGGGGGACCCTAACAACTACAATGAGCAGTTCTTC

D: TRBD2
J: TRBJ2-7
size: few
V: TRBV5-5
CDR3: CASGPSGRFPDEQYF
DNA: TGTGCCAGCGGGCCTAGCGGGAGATTTCCAGACGAGCAGTACTTC

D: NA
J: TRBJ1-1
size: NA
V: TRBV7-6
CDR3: CASSPWSGTEAFF
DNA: TGTGCCAGCAGCCCGTGGTCGGGGACTGAAGCTTTCTTT

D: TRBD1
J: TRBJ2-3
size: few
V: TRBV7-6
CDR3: CASSSGQDPADTQYF
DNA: TGTGCCAGCAGCTCGGGACAGGATCCGGCAGATACGCAGTATTTT

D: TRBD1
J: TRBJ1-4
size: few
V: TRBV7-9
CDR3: CASSSPRRGRATNEKLFF
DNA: TGTGCCAGCAGCTCGCCGCGAAGGGGGCGTGCAACTAATGAAAAACTGTTTTTT

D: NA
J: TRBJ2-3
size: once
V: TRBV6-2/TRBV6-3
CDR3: CATGEVTDTQYF
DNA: TGTGCCACGGGGGAAGTCACAGATACGCAGTATTTT

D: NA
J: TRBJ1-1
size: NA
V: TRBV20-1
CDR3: CSARLQARAEAFF
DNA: TGCAGTGCTAGGCTGCAGGCGAGGGCTGAAGCTTTCTTT

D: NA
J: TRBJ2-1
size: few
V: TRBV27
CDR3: CASSPRQYRPNEQFF
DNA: TGTGCCAGCAGTCCGCGACAGTACCGGCCCAATGAGCAGTTCTTC

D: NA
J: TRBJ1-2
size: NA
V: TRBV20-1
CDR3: CSARDRGAVSYGYTF
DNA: TGCAGTGCTAGAGATAGGGGGGCAGTCTCCTATGGCTACACCTTC

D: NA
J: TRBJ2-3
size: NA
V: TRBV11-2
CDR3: CASSLDPLRTQYF
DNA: TGTGCCAGCAGCTTAGATCCGCTCCGCACGCAGTATTTT

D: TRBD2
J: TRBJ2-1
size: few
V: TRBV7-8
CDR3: CASRLVRGGLNEQFF
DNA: TGTGCCAGCAGGCTCGTGCGGGGGGGCCTGAATGAGCAGTTCTTC

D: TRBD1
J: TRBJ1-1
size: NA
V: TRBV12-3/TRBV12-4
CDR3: CASIQTGGTEAFF
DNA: TGTGCCAGCATCCAAACAGGGGGCACTGAAGCTTTCTTT

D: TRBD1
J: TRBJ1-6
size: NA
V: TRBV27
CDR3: CASQDRISSYNSPLHF
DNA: TGTGCCAGCCAGGACAGGATCAGCTCCTATAATTCACCCCTCCACTTT

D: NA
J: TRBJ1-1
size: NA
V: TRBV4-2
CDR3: CASSGPGYTEAFF
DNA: TGTGCCAGCAGCGGACCAGGGTACACTGAAGCTTTCTTT

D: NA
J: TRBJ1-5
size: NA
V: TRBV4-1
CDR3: CASSQDPSGQPQHF
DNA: TGCGCCAGCAGCCAAGATCCCTCGGGGCAGCCCCAGCATTTT

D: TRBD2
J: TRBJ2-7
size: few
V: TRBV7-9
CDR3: CASSWEGGEQYF
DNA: TGTGCCAGCAGCTGGGAGGGCGGCGAGCAGTACTTC